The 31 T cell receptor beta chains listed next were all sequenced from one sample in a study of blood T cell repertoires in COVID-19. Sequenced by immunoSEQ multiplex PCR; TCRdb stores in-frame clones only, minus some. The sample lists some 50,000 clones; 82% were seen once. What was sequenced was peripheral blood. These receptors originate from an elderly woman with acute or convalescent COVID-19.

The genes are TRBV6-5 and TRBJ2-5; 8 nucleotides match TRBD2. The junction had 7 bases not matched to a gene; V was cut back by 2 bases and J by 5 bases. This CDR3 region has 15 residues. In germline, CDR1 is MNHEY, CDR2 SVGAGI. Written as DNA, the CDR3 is TGTGCCAGCAGTTACCAGGCTAGCGGGTGGGAGACCCAGTACTTC. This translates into CASSYQASGWETQYF.

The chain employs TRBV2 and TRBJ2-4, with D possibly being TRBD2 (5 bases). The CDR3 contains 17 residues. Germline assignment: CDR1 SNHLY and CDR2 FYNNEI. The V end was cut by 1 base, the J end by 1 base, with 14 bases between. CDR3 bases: TGTGCCAGCAGTGAAGGTTCCGGGGTGGCGGCCAAAAACATTCAGTACTTC. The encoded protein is CASSEGSGVAAKNIQYF.

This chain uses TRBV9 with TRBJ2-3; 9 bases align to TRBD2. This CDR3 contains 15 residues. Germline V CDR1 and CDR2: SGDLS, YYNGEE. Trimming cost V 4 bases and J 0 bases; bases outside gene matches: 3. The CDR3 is CASSPSGTSTDTQYF. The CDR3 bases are TGTGCCAGCAGCCCTAGCGGGACTAGCACAGATACGCAGTATTTT.

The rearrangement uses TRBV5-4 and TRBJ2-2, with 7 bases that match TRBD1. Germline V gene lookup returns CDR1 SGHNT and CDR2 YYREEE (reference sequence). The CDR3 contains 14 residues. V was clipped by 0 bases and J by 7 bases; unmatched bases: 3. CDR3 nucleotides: TGTGCCAGCAGCTTGGAAGGGGGCATCGGGGAGCTGTTTTTT. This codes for CASSLEGGIGELFF.

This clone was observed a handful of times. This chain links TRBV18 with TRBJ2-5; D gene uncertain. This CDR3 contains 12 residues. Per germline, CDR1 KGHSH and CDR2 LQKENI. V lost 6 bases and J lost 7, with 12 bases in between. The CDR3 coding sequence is TGTGCCAGCTCGCTACCTTCGGGGACCCAGTACTTC. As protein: CASSLPSGTQYF.

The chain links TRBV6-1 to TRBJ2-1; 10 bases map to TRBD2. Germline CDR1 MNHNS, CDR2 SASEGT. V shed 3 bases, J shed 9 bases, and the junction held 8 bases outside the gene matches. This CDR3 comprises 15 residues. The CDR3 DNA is TGTGCCAGCAGTGAGCAGCTAGCGGGAGAGCCTGAGCAGTTCTTC. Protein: CASSEQLAGEPEQFF.

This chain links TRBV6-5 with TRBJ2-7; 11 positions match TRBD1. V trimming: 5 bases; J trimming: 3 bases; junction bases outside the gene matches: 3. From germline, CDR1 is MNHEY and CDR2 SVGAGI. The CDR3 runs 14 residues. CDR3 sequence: CASSRTGGIYEQYF. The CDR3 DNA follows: TGTGCCAGCAGTCGGACAGGGGGCATCTACGAGCAGTACTTC.

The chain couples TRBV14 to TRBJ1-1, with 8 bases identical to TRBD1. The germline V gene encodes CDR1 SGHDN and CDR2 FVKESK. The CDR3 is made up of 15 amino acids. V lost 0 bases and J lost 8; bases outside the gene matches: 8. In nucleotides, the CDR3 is TGTGCCAGCAGCCAAGACCCCAGGGGGCTAGGAGAAGCTTTCTTT. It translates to CASSQDPRGLGEAFF. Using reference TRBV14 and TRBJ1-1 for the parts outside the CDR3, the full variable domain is EAGVTQFPSHSVIEKGQTVTLRCDPISGHDNLYWYRRVMGKEIKFLLHFVKESKQDESGMPNNRFLAERTGGTYSTLKVQPAELEDSGVYFCASSQDPRGLGEAFFGQGTRLTVV.

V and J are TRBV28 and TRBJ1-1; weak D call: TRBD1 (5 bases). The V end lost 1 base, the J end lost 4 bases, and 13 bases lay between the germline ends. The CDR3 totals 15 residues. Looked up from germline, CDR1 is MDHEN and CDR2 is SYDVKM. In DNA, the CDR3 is TGTGCCAGCAGTTTATTTGGGGGGGGTAGCACTGAAGCTTTCTTT. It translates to CASSLFGGGSTEAFF. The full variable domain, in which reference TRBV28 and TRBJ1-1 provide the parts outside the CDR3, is DVKVTQSSRYLVKRTGEKVFLECVQDMDHENMFWYRQDPGLGLRLIYFSYDVKMKEKGDIPEGYSVSREKKERFSLILESASTNQTSMYLCASSLFGGGSTEAFFGQGTRLTVV.

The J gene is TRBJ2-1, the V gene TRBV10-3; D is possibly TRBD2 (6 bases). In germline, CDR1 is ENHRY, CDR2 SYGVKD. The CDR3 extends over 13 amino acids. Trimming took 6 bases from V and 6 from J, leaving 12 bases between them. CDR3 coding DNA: TGTGCCATCAGCAGCGGGTTGAGCAATGAGCAGTTCTTC. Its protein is CAISSGLSNEQFF.

CDR3 protein: CASSAGLAGDQETQYF. The CDR3 nucleotides read TGTGCCAGCAGCGCGGGACTAGCGGGAGACCAAGAGACCCAGTACTTC. The V gene is TRBV5-4, the J gene TRBJ2-5; 14 nucleotides match TRBD2. This CDR3 is built from 16 residues. The ends lost 4 bases at V and 0 bases at J; junction bases unmatched: 2. The germline gives CDR1 SGHNT, CDR2 YYREEE (reference sequence).

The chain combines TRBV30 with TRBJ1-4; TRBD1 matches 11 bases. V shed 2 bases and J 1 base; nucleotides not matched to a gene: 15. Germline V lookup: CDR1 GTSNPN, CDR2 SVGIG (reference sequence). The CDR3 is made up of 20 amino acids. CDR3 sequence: CAWSLSRTSDRGLTNEKLFF. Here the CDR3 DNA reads TGTGCCTGGAGTTTATCCCGAACCTCGGACAGGGGGCTAACTAATGAAAAACTGTTTTTT.

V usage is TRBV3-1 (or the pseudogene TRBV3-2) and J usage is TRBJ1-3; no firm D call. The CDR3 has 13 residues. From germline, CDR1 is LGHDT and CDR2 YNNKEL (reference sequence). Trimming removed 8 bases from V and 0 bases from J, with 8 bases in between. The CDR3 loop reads CASGPPSGNTIYF. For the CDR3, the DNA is TGTGCCAGCGGGCCGCCCTCTGGAAACACCATATATTTT.

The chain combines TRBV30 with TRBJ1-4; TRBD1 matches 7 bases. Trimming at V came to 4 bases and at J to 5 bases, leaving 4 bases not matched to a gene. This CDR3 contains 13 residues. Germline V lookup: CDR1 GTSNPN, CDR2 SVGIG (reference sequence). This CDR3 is CAWMGTENEKLFF. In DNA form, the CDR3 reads TGTGCCTGGATGGGGACAGAGAATGAAAAACTGTTTTTT.

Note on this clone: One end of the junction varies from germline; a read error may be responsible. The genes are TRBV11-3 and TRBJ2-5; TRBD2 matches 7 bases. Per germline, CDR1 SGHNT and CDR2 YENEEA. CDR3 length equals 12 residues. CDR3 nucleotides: TGTGCCAGCAGCTTAGCGGGGCCGGGAGGCGACTTC. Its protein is CASSLAGPGGDF.

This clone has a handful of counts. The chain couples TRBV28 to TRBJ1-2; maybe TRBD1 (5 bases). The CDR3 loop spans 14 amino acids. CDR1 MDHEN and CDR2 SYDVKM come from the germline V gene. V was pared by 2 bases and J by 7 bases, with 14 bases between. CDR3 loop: CASSLLGRARGYTF. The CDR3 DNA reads TGTGCCAGCAGTTTACTTGGCAGGGCGCGTGGCTACACCTTC.

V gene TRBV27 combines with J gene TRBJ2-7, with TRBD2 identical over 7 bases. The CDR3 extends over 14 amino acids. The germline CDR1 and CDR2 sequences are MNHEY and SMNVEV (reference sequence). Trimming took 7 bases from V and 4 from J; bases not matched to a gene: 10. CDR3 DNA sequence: TGTGCCAGCACCGCAAGCGGGGAGTTGTACGAGCAGTACTTC. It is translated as CASTASGELYEQYF.

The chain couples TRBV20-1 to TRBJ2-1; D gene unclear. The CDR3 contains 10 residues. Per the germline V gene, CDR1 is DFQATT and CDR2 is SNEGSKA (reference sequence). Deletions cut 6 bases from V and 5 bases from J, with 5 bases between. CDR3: CSAVDNEQFF. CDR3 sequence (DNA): TGCAGTGCCGTTGACAATGAGCAGTTCTTC.

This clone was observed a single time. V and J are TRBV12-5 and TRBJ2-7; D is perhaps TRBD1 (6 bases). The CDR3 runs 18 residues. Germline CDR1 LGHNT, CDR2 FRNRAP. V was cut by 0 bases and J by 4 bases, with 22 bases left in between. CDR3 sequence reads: CASGLVLTRGPFSYEQYF. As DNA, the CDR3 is TGTGCTAGTGGTTTGGTACTTACCAGGGGTCCGTTTAGTTACGAGCAGTACTTC. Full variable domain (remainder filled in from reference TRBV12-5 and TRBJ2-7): DARVTQTPRHKVTEMGQEVTMRCQPILGHNTVFWYRQTMMQGLELLAYFRNRAPLDDSGMPKDRFSAEMPDATLATLKIQPSEPRDSAVYFCASGLVLTRGPFSYEQYFGPGTRLTVT.

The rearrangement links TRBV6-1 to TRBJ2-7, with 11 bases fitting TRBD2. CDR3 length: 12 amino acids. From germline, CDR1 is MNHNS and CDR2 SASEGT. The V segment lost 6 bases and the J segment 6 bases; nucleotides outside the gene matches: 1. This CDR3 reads CASRGLAGEQYF. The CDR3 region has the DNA TGTGCCAGCAGAGGACTAGCGGGCGAGCAGTACTTC.

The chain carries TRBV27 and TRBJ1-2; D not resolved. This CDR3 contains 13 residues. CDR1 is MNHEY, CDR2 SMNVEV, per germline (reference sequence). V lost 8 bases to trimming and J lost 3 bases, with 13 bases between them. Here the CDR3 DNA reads TGTGCCAGCGGCCACCACGGGGACTATGGCTACACCTTC. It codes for CASGHHGDYGYTF.

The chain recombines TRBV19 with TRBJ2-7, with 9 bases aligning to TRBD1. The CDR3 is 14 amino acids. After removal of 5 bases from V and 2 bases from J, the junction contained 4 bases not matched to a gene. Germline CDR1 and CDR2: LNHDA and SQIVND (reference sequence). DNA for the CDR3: TGTGCCAGTAGTGCCGGGACAGGGACCTACGAGCAGTACTTC. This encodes CASSAGTGTYEQYF.

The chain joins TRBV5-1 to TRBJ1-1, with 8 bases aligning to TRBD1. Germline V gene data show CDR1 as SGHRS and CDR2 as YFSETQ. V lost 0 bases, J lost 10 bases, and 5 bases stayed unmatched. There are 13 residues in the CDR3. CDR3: CASSLGDDRGAFF. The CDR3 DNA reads TGCGCCAGCAGCTTGGGGGACGACAGGGGAGCTTTCTTT.

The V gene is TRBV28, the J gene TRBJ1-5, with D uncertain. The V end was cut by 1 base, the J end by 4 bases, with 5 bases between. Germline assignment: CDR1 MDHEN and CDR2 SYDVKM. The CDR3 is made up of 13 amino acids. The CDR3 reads CASSLSGNQPQHF. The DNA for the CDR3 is TGTGCCAGCAGTTTATCAGGAAATCAGCCCCAGCATTTT. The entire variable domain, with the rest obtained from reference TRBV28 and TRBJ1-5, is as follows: DVKVTQSSRYLVKRTGEKVFLECVQDMDHENMFWYRQDPGLGLRLIYFSYDVKMKEKGDIPEGYSVSREKKERFSLILESASTNQTSMYLCASSLSGNQPQHFGDGTRLSIL.

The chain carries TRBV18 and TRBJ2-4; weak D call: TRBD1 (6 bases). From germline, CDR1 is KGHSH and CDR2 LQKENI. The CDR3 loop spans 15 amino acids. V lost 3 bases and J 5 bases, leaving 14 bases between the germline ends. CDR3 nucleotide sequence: TGTGCCAGCTCACCCGCCGGGACAAAAGAAAACATTCAGTACTTC. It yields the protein CASSPAGTKENIQYF.

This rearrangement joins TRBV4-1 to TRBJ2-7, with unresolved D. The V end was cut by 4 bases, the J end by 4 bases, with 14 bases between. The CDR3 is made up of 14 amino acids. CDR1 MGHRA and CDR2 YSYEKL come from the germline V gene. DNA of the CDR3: TGCGCCAGCAGCCCATCGTTGAGGAGTTACGAGCAGTACTTC. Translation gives CASSPSLRSYEQYF.

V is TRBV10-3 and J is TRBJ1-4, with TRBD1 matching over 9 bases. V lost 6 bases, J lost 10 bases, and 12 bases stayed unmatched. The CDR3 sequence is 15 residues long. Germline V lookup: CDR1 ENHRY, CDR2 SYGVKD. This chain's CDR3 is CAISDHRGQGRKLFF. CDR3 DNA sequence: TGTGCCATCAGCGACCACAGGGGGCAGGGAAGAAAACTGTTTTTT.

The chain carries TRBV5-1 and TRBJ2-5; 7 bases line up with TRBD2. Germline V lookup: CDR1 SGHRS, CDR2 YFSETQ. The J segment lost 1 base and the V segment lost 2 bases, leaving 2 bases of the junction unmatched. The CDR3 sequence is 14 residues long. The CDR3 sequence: CASSLTGGQETQYF. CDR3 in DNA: TGCGCCAGCAGCTTAACGGGGGGCCAAGAGACCCAGTACTTC.

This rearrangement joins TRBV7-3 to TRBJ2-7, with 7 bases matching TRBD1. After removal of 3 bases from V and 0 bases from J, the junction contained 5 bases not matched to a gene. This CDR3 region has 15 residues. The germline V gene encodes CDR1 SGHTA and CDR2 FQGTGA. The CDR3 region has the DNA TGTGCCAGCAGCTTGGGGGACAGCAGCTCCTACGAGCAGTACTTC. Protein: CASSLGDSSSYEQYF.

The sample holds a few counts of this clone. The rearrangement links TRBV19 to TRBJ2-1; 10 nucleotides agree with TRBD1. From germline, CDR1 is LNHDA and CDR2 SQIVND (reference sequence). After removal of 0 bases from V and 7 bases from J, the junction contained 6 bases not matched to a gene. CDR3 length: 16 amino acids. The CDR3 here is CASSIEPVDRGNEQFF. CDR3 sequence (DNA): TGTGCCAGTAGTATAGAACCGGTGGACAGGGGGAATGAGCAGTTCTTC.

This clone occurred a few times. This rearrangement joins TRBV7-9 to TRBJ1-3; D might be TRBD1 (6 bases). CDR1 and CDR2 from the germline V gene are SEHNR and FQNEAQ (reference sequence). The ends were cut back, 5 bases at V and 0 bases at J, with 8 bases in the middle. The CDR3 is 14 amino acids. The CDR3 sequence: CASSRDISGNTIYF. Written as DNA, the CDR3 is TGTGCCAGCAGCAGGGACATCTCTGGAAACACCATATATTTT. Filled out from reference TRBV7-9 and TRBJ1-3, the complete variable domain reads DTGVSQNPRHKITKRGQNVTFRCDPISEHNRLYWYRQTLGQGPEFLTYFQNEAQLEKSRLLSDRFSAERPKGSFSTLEIQRTEQGDSAMYLCASSRDISGNTIYFGEGSWLTVV.